One and the same sample provided the 20 T cell receptor beta chains below, sequenced in a study of early T cells in non-severe SARS-CoV-2 infection. TCRdb used MiXCR to reprocess the 5' RACE reads, holding one entry per CDR3 protein. The sample records more than 55,000 distinct CDR3 sequences, under 15% being singletons. The sample was whole blood. The receptors derive from an adult who was a healthcare worker with PCR-confirmed SARS-CoV-2 infection or an uninfected control (not recorded which).

This chain links TRBV20-1 with TRBJ1-5; 7 bases align to TRBD1. The V and J ends lost 1 base and 7 bases, in that order; junction bases with no gene match: 4. Germline V gives CDR1 DFQATT, CDR2 SNEGSKA (reference sequence). This CDR3 region has 13 residues. CDR3 region: CSARVDRDQPQHF. Written as DNA, the CDR3 is TGCAGTGCTAGAGTAGACAGGGACCAGCCCCAGCATTTT.

This clonotype was recorded many times. The chain couples TRBV5-1 to TRBJ2-2; 9 positions match TRBD2. The ends lost 0 bases at V and 7 bases at J; junction bases unmatched: 10. Looked up from germline, CDR1 is SGHRS and CDR2 is YFSETQ. The CDR3 totals 17 residues. CDR3 loop: CASSLATTSGDGGELFF. As DNA, the CDR3 is TGCGCCAGCAGCTTGGCTACGACTAGCGGAGATGGCGGGGAGCTGTTTTTT.

The rearrangement uses TRBV9 and TRBJ2-1; D unresolved. Germline CDR1 and CDR2: SGDLS and YYNGEE. The CDR3 is 13 residues long. V lost 4 bases and J lost 5, with 10 bases in between. The CDR3: CASSKRLNNEQFF. CDR3 nucleotides: TGTGCCAGCAGCAAACGACTGAACAATGAGCAGTTCTTC.

This rearrangement joins TRBV12-3 or TRBV12-4 to TRBJ2-3; the D gene is possibly TRBD1 (5 bases). The CDR3 is 12 amino acids. The V gene lost 4 bases and the J gene lost 4 bases, with 6 bases spanning the gap. The CDR3 bases are TGTGCCAGCAGTTCAGGGTCAGATACGCAGTATTTT. Residues: CASSSGSDTQYF.

This clonotype came up many times. V and J are TRBV4-1 and TRBJ1-5, with a possible D match to TRBD1 (5 bases). CDR3 length: 18 amino acids. V lost 0 bases and J 1 base, leaving 16 bases between the germline ends. The V gene's germline CDR1 is MGHRA and CDR2 YSYEKL. CDR3 protein: CASSQDGVGATSNQPQHF. The CDR3 nucleotides are TGCGCCAGCAGCCAAGATGGAGTTGGGGCTACGAGCAATCAGCCCCAGCATTTT.

Ten or more counts support this clonotype. This chain connects TRBV6-5 to TRBJ2-7; D remains unclear. The CDR3 length is 15 residues. Trimming removed 4 bases from V and 0 bases from J, with 13 bases in between. Germline CDR1 is MNHEY and CDR2 is SVGAGI. CDR3: CASSSVGQSSYEQYF. The CDR3, as DNA: TGTGCCAGCAGTTCCGTGGGCCAGAGCTCCTACGAGCAGTACTTC.

The V gene is TRBV9, the J gene TRBJ2-1; TRBD1 agrees at 7 bases. Germline V lookup: CDR1 SGDLS, CDR2 YYNGEE. This CDR3 comprises 14 residues. J was trimmed by 7 bases and V by 0 bases; bases with no gene match: 4. CDR3 sequence reads: CASSVGGTENEQFF. The CDR3 DNA sequence: TGTGCCAGCAGCGTAGGAGGGACAGAGAATGAGCAGTTCTTC.

The table lists this clonotype with many counts. This chain links TRBV27 with TRBJ2-7; tentatively, D is TRBD1 (6 bases). CDR3 length: 15 residues. Germline lookup yields CDR1 MNHEY and CDR2 SMNVEV (reference sequence). Deletions cut 6 bases from V and 2 bases from J, with 17 bases between. CDR3 in amino acids: CASSLNRDLAYEQYF. CDR3 sequence (DNA): TGTGCCAGCAGCCTTAACAGGGACCTTGCCTACGAGCAGTACTTC.

This clonotype occurred a few times. J is TRBJ2-7 and V is TRBV4-2; 11 positions agree with TRBD1. Germline V lookup: CDR1 LGHNA, CDR2 YNFKEQ. V lost 2 bases to trimming and J lost 4 bases; unmatched junction nucleotides: 1. The CDR3 runs 14 residues. CDR3 in DNA: TGTGCCAGCAGCCAAAGGGACAGGGGGTACGAGCAGTACTTC. Protein: CASSQRDRGYEQYF.

The rearrangement joins TRBV5-1 to TRBJ2-3, with 7 bases identical to TRBD1. CDR3 size: 21 residues. V dropped 4 bases and J dropped 3; count of bases not matched to a gene: 26. Germline values: CDR1 SGHRS, CDR2 YFSETQ. The CDR3 DNA follows: TGCGCCAGCAGCAACTTGCGTTTTAAAGGTGGGACAGAAAGGAGGACAGATACGCAGTATTTT. It is translated as CASSNLRFKGGTERRTDTQYF. The full variable domain, its missing parts supplied by reference TRBV5-1 and TRBJ2-3, is KAGVTQTPRYLIKTRGQQVTLSCSPISGHRSVSWYQQTPGQGLQFLFEYFSETQRNKGNFPGRFSGRQFSNSRSEMNVSTLELGDSALYLCASSNLRFKGGTERRTDTQYFGPGTRLTVL.

The chain uses TRBV20-1 and TRBJ2-5; perhaps TRBD2 as D (6 bases). With 6 bases removed from V and 1 base from J, the gap between germline ends came to 9 bases. The CDR3 has 12 amino acids. The germline V gene encodes CDR1 DFQATT and CDR2 SNEGSKA (reference sequence). In DNA form, the CDR3 reads TGCAGTGCAGGGGACTTCCAAGAGACCCAGTACTTC. It translates to CSAGDFQETQYF.

The rearrangement uses TRBV29-1 and TRBJ2-7, with 10 bases fitting TRBD1. V lost 7 bases, J lost 3 bases, and 3 bases stayed unmatched. The CDR3 length is 12 residues. Per germline, CDR1 SQVTM and CDR2 ANQGSEA. DNA of the CDR3: TGCAGCGGCCGGACAGGGGGCTACGAGCAGTACTTC. This sequence encodes CSGRTGGYEQYF.

The rearrangement uses TRBV29-1 and TRBJ1-1; possibly TRBD1 for D (6 bases). V lost 6 bases and J 0 bases, leaving 8 bases between the germline ends. From germline, CDR1 is SQVTM and CDR2 ANQGSEA. CDR3 size: 12 residues. CDR3 sequence: CSVTGMNTEAFF. The CDR3 bases are TGCAGCGTAACAGGGATGAACACTGAAGCTTTCTTT. Full variable domain (outside the CDR3, taken from reference TRBV29-1 and TRBJ1-1): SAVISQKPSRDICQRGTSLTIQCQVDSQVTMMFWYRQQPGQSLTLIATANQGSEATYESGFVIDKFPISRPNLTFSTLTVSNMSPEDSSIYLCSVTGMNTEAFFGQGTRLTVV.

The chain carries TRBV18 and TRBJ1-2; 7 nucleotides align to TRBD1. J lost 6 bases, V lost 4 bases, and 2 bases had no gene match. CDR3 size: 12 residues. The germline V gene encodes CDR1 KGHSH and CDR2 LQKENI. The CDR3 reads CASSQGADGYTF. As DNA, the CDR3 is TGTGCCAGCTCACAGGGGGCGGATGGCTACACCTTC.

This clonotype was detected a few times. The V call is TRBV18, the J call TRBJ2-2; 7 nucleotides match TRBD1. V was pared by 4 bases and J by 0 bases, with 8 bases of the junction left unmatched. The CDR3 consists of 17 residues. CDR1 is KGHSH, CDR2 LQKENI, per germline. For the CDR3, the DNA is TGTGCCAGCTCACACAATCGACAGGGATCGAACACCGGGGAGCTGTTTTTT. Protein product: CASSHNRQGSNTGELFF.

This clonotype was observed many times. This chain uses TRBV5-5 with TRBJ2-7; 8 nucleotides align to TRBD1. Per germline, CDR1 SGHKS and CDR2 YYEKEE (reference sequence). V lost 4 bases and J lost 6; bases outside the gene matches: 9. The CDR3 is 14 residues long. CDR3 loop: CASSATGVPGEQYF. The CDR3 bases are TGTGCCAGCAGCGCGACAGGGGTACCCGGCGAGCAGTACTTC.

This clonotype was observed many times. The genes are TRBV5-1 and TRBJ2-5; 7 bases align to TRBD2. CDR3 length: 15 residues. The germline CDR1 and CDR2 sequences are SGHRS and YFSETQ. Trimming cost V 8 bases and J 1 base; bases outside gene matches: 11. The CDR3 is CASSSGGAGQETQYF. The DNA for the CDR3 is TGCGCCAGTTCCTCGGGGGGAGCGGGCCAAGAGACCCAGTACTTC.

In its sample, this clonotype was seen many times. CDR3 sequence (DNA): TGCGCCAGCAGCCATTTGGGACAGGGGGCTAGGAACGAGCAGTACTTC. Amino acids: CASSHLGQGARNEQYF. V gene TRBV4-3 combines with J gene TRBJ2-7; 12 bases align to TRBD1. V dropped 3 bases and J dropped 5; count of bases not matched to a gene: 8. The CDR3 spans 16 residues. CDR1 and CDR2 from the germline V gene are LGHNA and YSLEER.

This clonotype showed up many times. V gene TRBV14 combines with J gene TRBJ1-2, with 9 bases fitting TRBD1. J was trimmed by 10 bases and V by 1 base; bases with no gene match: 4. Germline V gene lookup returns CDR1 SGHDN and CDR2 FVKESK. The CDR3 contains 13 residues. The CDR3 here is CASSQGTGASYTF. CDR3 DNA sequence: TGTGCCAGCAGCCAAGGGACAGGGGCTTCCTACACCTTC.

The chain combines TRBV11-3 with TRBJ2-3; TRBD2 agrees at 11 bases. The J segment lost 6 bases and the V segment lost 2 bases, leaving 4 bases of the junction unmatched. This CDR3 has 15 residues. CDR1 is SGHNT, CDR2 YENEEA, per germline. CDR3: CASSLRGLAVDTQYF. CDR3 DNA sequence: TGTGCCAGCAGCTTACGGGGACTAGCGGTGGATACGCAGTATTTT. The variable domain in full, with the rest retrieved from reference TRBV11-3 and TRBJ2-3, is EAGVVQSPRYKIIEKKQPVAFWCNPISGHNTLYWYLQNLGQGPELLIRYENEEAVDDSQLPKDRFSAERLKGVDSTLKIQPAELGDSAVYLCASSLRGLAVDTQYFGPGTRLTVL.